This T cell receptor beta chain was identified in a study of blood T cell repertoires in COVID-19. Across the study: The study drew acute and convalescent COVID-19 samples from the United States, Italy and Spain.

The authors' processing: Estimates of nucleated cell counts were drawn from the amplification of reference gene primers. Sequenced by immunoSEQ multiplex PCR; TCRdb stores in-frame clones only, minus some. The D gene and trimming were derived from the DNA, and the V and J assignments and clone size from that table. This sample carries about 240,000 clones, 82% of them seen once, and the ten largest clones take around 12%. V lost 2 bases, J lost 7 bases, and 8 bases stayed unmatched. The length of the CDR3 is 15 residues. The germline V gene encodes CDR1 SGHRS and CDR2 YFSETQ. Sequenced material: peripheral blood. The sequence was obtained from a woman in her fifties or sixties with active or convalescent COVID-19. This rearrangement joins TRBV5-1 to TRBJ2-1; TRBD2 matches at 8 bases. The CDR3 DNA reads as TGCGCCAGCAGCTTACAGCGGGGGCAGGGGAATGAGCAGTTCTTC. It yields the protein CASSLQRGQGNEQFF.